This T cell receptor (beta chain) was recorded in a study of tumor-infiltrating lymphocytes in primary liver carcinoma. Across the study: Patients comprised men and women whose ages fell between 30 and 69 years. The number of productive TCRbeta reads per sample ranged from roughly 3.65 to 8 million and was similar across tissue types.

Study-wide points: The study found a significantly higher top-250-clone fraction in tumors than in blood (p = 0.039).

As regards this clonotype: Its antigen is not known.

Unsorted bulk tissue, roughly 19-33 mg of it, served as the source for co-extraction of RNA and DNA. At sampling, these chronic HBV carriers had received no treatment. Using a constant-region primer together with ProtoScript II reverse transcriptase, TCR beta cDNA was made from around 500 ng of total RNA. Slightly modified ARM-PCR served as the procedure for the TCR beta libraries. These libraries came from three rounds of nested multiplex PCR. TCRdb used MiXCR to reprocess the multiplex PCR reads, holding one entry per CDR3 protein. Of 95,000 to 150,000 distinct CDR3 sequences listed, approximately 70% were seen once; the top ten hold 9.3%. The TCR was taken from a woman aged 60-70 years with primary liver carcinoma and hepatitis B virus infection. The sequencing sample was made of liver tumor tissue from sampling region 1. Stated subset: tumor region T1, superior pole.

CDR3 region: CANTLESRAEQYF. CDR3 DNA: TGTGCGAACACCTTAGAGTCGAGGGCCGAGCAGTACTTC. The chain carries TRBV11-2 and TRBJ2-7; possibly TRBD2 for D (5 bases). Germline CDR1 and CDR2: SGHAT and FQNNGV. The CDR3 contains 13 residues.